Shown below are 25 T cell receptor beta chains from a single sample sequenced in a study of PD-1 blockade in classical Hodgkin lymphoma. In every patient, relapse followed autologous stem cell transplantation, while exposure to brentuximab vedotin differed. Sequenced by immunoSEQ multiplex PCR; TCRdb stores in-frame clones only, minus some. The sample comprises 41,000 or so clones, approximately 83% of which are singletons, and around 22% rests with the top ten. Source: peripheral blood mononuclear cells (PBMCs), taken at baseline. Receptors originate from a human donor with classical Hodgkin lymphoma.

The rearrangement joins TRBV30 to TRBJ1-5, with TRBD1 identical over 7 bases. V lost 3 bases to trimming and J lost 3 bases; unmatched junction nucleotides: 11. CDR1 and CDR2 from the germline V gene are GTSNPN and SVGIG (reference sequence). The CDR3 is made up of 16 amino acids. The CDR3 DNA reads TGTGCCTGGAGCCCCCGCGAGGGGGCGTACAATCAGCCCCAGCATTTT. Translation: CAWSPREGAYNQPQHF.

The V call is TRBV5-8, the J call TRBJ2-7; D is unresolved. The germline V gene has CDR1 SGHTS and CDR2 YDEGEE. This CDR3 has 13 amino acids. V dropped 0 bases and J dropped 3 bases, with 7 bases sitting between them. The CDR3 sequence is CASSLGTLYEQYF. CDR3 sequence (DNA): TGTGCCAGCAGCTTGGGTACACTCTACGAGCAGTACTTC. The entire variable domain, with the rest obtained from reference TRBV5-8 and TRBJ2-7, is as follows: EAGVTQSPTHLIKTRGQQATLRCSPISGHTSVYWYQQALGLGLQFLLWYDEGEERNRGNFPPRFSGRQFPNYSSELNVNALELEDSALYLCASSLGTLYEQYFGPGTRLTVT.

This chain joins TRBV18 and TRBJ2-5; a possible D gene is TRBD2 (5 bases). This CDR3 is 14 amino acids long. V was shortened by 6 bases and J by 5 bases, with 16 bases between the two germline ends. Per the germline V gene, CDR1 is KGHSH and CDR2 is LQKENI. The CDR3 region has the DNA TGTGCCAGCTCCCGGTTCGGGGAGATGGAGACCCAGTACTTC. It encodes CASSRFGEMETQYF.

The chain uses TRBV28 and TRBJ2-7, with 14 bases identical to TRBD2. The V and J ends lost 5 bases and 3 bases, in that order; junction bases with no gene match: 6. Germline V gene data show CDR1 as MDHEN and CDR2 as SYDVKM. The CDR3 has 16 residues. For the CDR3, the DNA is TGTGCCAGCAGTAGTGCCGGGACTAGCGGGAGCTACGAGCAGTACTTC. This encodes CASSSAGTSGSYEQYF.

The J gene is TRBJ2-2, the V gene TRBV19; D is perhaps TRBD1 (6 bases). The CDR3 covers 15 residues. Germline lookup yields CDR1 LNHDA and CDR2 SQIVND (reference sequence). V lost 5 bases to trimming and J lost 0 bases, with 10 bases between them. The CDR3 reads CASSVGTTNTGELFF. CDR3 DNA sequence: TGTGCCAGTAGTGTCGGGACAACGAACACCGGGGAGCTGTTTTTT.

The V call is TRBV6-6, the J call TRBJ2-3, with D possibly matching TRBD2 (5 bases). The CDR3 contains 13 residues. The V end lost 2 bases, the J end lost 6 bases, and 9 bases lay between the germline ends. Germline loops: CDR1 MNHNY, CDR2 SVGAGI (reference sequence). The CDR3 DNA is TGTGCCAGCAGTTACCAACCTAGCGATACGCAGTATTTT. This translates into CASSYQPSDTQYF.

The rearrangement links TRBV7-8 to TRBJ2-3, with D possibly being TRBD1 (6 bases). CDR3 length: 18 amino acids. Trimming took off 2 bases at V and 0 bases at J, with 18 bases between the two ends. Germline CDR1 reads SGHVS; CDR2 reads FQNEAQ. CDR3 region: CASSLRPGAAQSTDTQYF. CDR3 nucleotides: TGTGCCAGCAGCTTACGACCAGGGGCCGCCCAAAGCACAGATACGCAGTATTTT.

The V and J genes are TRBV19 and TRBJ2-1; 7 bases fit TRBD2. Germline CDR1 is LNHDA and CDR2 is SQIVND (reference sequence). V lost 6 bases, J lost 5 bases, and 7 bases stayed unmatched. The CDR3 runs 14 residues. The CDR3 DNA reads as TGTGCCAGTAGCACCGGGACTAACCACAATGAGCAGTTCTTC. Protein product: CASSTGTNHNEQFF.

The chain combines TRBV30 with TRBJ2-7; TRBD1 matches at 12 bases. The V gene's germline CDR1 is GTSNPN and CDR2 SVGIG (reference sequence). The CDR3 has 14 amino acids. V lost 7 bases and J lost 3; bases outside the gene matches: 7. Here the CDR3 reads CASTGTGGIYEQYF. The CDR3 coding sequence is TGTGCCTCGACTGGGACAGGGGGCATCTACGAGCAGTACTTC.

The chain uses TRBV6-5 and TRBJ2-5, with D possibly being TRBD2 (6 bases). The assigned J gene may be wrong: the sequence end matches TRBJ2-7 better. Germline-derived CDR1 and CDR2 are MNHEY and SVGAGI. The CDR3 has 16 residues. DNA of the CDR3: TGTGCCAGCAGTTACTCCCGGACACTAGCCTACTACGAGCAGTACTTC. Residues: CASSYSRTLAYYEQYF.

The CDR3 coding sequence is TGTGCCAGCAGTAACAGGGGGCCAGATACGCAGTATTTT. Encoded protein: CASSNRGPDTQYF. The chain employs TRBV6-5 and TRBJ2-3; 9 nucleotides line up with TRBD1. J was trimmed by 4 bases and V by 5 bases; bases with no gene match: 1. The CDR3 extends over 13 amino acids. Germline V lookup: CDR1 MNHEY, CDR2 SVGAGI.

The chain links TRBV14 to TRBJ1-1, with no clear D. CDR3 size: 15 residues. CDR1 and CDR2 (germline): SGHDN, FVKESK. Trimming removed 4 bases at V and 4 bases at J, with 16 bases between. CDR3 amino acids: CASSPRPEGTTEAFF. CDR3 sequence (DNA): TGTGCCAGCAGCCCCCGGCCAGAAGGAACCACTGAAGCTTTCTTT. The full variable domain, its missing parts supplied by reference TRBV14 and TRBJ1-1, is EAGVTQFPSHSVIEKGQTVTLRCDPISGHDNLYWYRRVMGKEIKFLLHFVKESKQDESGMPNNRFLAERTGGTYSTLKVQPAELEDSGVYFCASSPRPEGTTEAFFGQGTRLTVV.

CDR3 residues: CASRLQGDSNQPQHF. As DNA, the CDR3 is TGTGCCAGCAGACTACAGGGGGATAGCAATCAGCCCCAGCATTTT. This chain uses TRBV6-1 with TRBJ1-5, with TRBD1 matching 8 bases. Germline-derived CDR1 and CDR2 are MNHNS and SASEGT. Trimming cost V 6 bases and J 0 bases; bases outside gene matches: 4. The CDR3 contains 15 residues.

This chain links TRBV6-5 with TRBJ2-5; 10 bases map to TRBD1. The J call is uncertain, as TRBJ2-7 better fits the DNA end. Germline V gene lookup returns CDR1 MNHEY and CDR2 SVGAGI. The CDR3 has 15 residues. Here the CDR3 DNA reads TGTGCCAGCAGTACCCTGACAGGGGGCGGCTACGAGCAGTACTTC. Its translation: CASSTLTGGGYEQYF.

CDR3 residues: CASSLLGDTGELFF. Here the CDR3 DNA reads TGTGCCAGCAGCCTCCTGGGGGACACCGGGGAGCTGTTTTTT. The chain links TRBV9 to TRBJ2-2; D may match TRBD1 or TRBD2 (5 bases each). The CDR3 is made up of 14 amino acids. Germline V CDR1 and CDR2: SGDLS, YYNGEE. The V gene lost 4 bases and the J gene lost 3 bases, with 10 bases spanning the gap.

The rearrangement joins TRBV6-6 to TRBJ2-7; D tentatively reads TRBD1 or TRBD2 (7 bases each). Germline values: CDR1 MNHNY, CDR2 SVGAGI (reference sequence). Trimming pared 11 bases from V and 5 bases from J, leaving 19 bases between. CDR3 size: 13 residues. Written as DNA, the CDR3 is TGTGCCTCCCAGGGGGGGGCAGGACACGAGCAGTACTTC. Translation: CASQGGAGHEQYF.

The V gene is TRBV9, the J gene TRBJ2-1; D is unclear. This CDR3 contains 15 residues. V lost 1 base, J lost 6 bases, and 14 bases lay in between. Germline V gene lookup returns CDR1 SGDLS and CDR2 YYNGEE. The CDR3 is CASSVSTLGPNEQFF. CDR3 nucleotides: TGTGCCAGCAGCGTAAGTACACTCGGGCCCAATGAGCAGTTCTTC.

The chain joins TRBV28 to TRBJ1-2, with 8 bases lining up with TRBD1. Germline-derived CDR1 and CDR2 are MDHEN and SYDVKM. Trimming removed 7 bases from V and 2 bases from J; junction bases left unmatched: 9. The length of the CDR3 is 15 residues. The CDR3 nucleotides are TGTGCCAGCACCTCCGGACAGGGAAAAAACTATGGCTACACCTTC. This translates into CASTSGQGKNYGYTF.

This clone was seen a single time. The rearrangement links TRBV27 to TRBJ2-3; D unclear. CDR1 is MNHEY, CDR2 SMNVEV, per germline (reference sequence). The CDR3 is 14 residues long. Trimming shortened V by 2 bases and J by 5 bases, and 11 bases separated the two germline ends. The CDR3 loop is CASSLRVGGDTQYF. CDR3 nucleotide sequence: TGTGCCAGCAGTTTAAGAGTCGGTGGAGATACGCAGTATTTT.

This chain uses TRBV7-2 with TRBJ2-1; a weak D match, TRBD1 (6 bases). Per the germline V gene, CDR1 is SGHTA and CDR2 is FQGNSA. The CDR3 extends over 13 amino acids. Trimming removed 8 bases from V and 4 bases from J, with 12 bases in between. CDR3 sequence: CASGPRGYNEQFF. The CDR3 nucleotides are TGTGCCAGCGGGCCCAGGGGATACAATGAGCAGTTCTTC.

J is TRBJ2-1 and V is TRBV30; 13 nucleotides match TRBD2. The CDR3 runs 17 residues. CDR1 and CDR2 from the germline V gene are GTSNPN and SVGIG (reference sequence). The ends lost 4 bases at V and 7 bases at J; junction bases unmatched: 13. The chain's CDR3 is CAWMTYFGLAGVNEQFF. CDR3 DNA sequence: TGTGCCTGGATGACCTACTTCGGACTAGCGGGAGTGAATGAGCAGTTCTTC.

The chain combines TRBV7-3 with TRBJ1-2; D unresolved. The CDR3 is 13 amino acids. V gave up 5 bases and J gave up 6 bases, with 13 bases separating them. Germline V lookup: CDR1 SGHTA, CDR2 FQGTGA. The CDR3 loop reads CASSLRREDGYTF. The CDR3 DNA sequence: TGTGCCAGCAGCCTACGACGGGAAGATGGCTACACCTTC. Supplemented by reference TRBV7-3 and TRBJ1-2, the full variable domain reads GAGVSQTPSNKVTEKGKYVELRCDPISGHTALYWYRQSLGQGPEFLIYFQGTGAADDSGLPNDRFFAVRPEGSVSTLKIQRTERGDSAVYLCASSLRREDGYTFGSGTRLTVV.

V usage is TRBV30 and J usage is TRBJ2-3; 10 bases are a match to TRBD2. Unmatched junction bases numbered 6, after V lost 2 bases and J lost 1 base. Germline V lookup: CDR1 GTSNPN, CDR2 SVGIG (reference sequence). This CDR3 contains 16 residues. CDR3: CAWSRGGTSGTDTQYF. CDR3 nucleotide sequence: TGTGCCTGGAGTAGGGGCGGGACTAGCGGCACAGATACGCAGTATTTT.

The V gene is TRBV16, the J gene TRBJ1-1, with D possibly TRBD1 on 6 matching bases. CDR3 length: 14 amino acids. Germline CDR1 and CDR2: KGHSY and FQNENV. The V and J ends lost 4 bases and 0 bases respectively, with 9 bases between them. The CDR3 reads CASSRDIMNTEAFF. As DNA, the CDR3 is TGTGCCAGCAGCCGGGACATTATGAACACTGAAGCTTTCTTT.

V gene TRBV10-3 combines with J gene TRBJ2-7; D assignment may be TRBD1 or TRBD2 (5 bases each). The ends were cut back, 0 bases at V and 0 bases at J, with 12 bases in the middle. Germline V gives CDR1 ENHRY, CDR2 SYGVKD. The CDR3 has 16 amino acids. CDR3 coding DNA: TGTGCCATCAGTGAGTCGGTGGCAGGGACCTCCTACGAGCAGTACTTC. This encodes CAISESVAGTSYEQYF.